The rows below give T cell receptor beta chains drawn from one sample of a study of T cells in Graves' hyperthyroidism and ophthalmopathy. TCRdb itself ran the multiplex PCR reads through MiXCR, one entry per CDR3 protein. The sample lists approximately 640,000 distinct CDR3 sequences, approximately 15% occurring once. The sample comprised blood. Every receptor here comes from a man aged 50-60 years with Graves' hyperthyroidism. CDR3s include the opening cysteine and the closing phenylalanine or tryptophan. Fields, in order: J gene, D gene, V gene, clone size, CDR3 protein, CDR3 DNA. The D gene is left open where the match is weak. Clone size is given for some rows only: seen once, a few or many times, or a class if the clone is expanded.

TRBJ1-1	NA	TRBV19	many	CASSMRRETNTEAFF	TGTGCCAGTAGTATGAGGCGGGAGACGAACACTGAAGCTTTCTTT
TRBJ1-2	NA	TRBV7-2	NA	CASSLPVAFLCGYTF	TGTGCCAGCAGCTTACCGGTAGCCTTCTTATGTGGCTACACCTTC
TRBJ2-3	NA	TRBV5-1	many	CASSFAGSMSDTQYF	TGCGCCAGCAGCTTCGCCGGGAGTATGTCAGATACGCAGTATTTT
TRBJ2-6	TRBD2	TRBV9	few	CASSVGLAGGGANVLTF	TGTGCCAGCAGCGTAGGGCTAGCGGGAGGTGGGGCCAACGTCCTGACTTTC
TRBJ2-7	NA	TRBV10-2	NA	CASNAVGEQYF	TGCGCCAGCAATGCGGTAGGGGAGCAGTACTTC
TRBJ1-1	NA	TRBV28	many	CASRPGRNTEAFF	TGTGCCAGCAGGCCGGGACGGAACACTGAAGCTTTCTTT
TRBJ2-7	TRBD1	TRBV11-3	NA	CASSSWTGEYYEQYF	TGTGCCAGCAGCTCCTGGACAGGGGAATACTACGAGCAGTACTTC
TRBJ1-2	NA	TRBV14	few	CASSQAADLGYTF	TGTGCCAGCAGCCAAGCTGCGGATCTTGGCTACACCTTC
TRBJ1-5	NA	TRBV10-3	few	CAISAAGASQPQHF	TGTGCCATCAGTGCGGCGGGGGCGAGTCAGCCCCAGCATTTT
TRBJ1-4	NA	TRBV18	NA	CASSPKNSNEKLFF	TGTGCCAGCTCACCCAAAAACTCTAATGAAAAACTGTTTTTT
TRBJ1-6	TRBD1	TRBV2	many	CASSRTGTVNSPLHF	TGTGCCAGCAGTCGAACCGGGACAGTTAATTCACCCCTCCACTTT
TRBJ2-7	TRBD2	TRBV9	many	CASSAASGRVYEQYF	TGTGCCAGCAGCGCCGCTAGCGGGAGAGTCTACGAGCAGTACTTC
TRBJ2-7	NA	TRBV28	few	CASSLFSRTAYEQYF	TGTGCCAGCAGTTTATTCTCCCGCACAGCCTACGAGCAGTACTTC
TRBJ2-4	NA	TRBV7-2	few	CASSFERLAKNIQYF	TGTGCCAGCAGCTTCGAGCGGTTAGCCAAAAACATTCAGTACTTC
TRBJ1-2	NA	TRBV20-1	NA	CSASLQESNYGYTF	TGCAGTGCTAGTCTGCAGGAAAGTAACTATGGCTACACCTTC
TRBJ2-4	TRBD1	TRBV28	many	CASSSGTALAKNIQYF	TGTGCCAGCAGTTCGGGGACAGCCCTAGCCAAAAACATTCAGTACTTC
TRBJ1-4	TRBD1	TRBV6-1	many	CASSSGTGDEKLFF	TGTGCCAGCAGCTCCGGGACAGGGGATGAAAAACTGTTTTTT
TRBJ2-7	TRBD1	TRBV27	few	CASSFTPEGARDEQYF	TGTGCCAGCAGTTTCACTCCTGAGGGGGCCCGGGACGAGCAGTACTTC
TRBJ2-1	NA	TRBV6-1	few	CATSLTPAYNEQFF	TGTGCCACCTCCCTAACTCCTGCCTACAATGAGCAGTTCTTC
TRBJ2-6	NA	TRBV11-2	few	CASIKEGESGANVLTF	TGTGCCAGCATCAAAGAAGGGGAGTCTGGGGCCAACGTCCTGACTTTC
TRBJ2-1	TRBD2	TRBV20-1	NA	CSARGGSEYNEQFF	TGCAGTGCTAGAGGCGGGAGCGAATACAATGAGCAGTTCTTC
TRBJ2-5	NA	TRBV11-2	many	CASSLGAAYQETQYF	TGTGCCAGCAGCTTAGGGGCAGCGTACCAAGAGACCCAGTACTTC
TRBJ2-7	TRBD1	TRBV30	many	CAWSVPGQGTYEQYF	TGTGCCTGGAGTGTACCGGGACAGGGAACCTACGAGCAGTACTTC
TRBJ1-4	NA	TRBV7-9	NA	CASSLTYEKLFF	TGTGCCAGCAGCCTGACGTATGAAAAACTGTTTTTT
TRBJ2-7	TRBD1	TRBV25-1	many	CASSPLGQGAYEQYF	TGTGCCAGCAGTCCCCTCGGACAGGGGGCTTACGAGCAGTACTTC
TRBJ1-3	TRBD1	TRBV2	many	CASSAQGADGNTIYF	TGTGCCAGCAGTGCACAGGGGGCGGATGGAAACACCATATATTTT
TRBJ2-7	NA	TRBV30	many	CAWSRNRVNEQYF	TGTGCCTGGAGTCGGAACAGGGTTAACGAGCAGTACTTC
TRBJ1-6	TRBD1	TRBV11-2	many	CASSPHRDRVSPLHF	TGTGCCAGCAGCCCACACCGGGACAGGGTTTCACCCCTCCACTTT
TRBJ2-1	TRBD2	TRBV29-1	few	CSVDSGRAIYNEQFF	TGCAGCGTTGATAGCGGGAGGGCCATTTACAATGAGCAGTTCTTC
TRBJ2-2	NA	TRBV7-9	few	CASGKSPNTGELFF	TGTGCCAGCGGCAAGTCACCGAACACCGGGGAGCTGTTTTTT
TRBJ2-7	NA	TRBV9	many	CASSVSAGDTYEQYF	TGTGCCAGCAGCGTATCGGCAGGCGACACCTACGAGCAGTACTTC
TRBJ2-3	NA	TRBV13	NA	CASSLEPVRTTDTQYF	TGTGCCAGCAGCTTAGAGCCCGTCAGAACCACAGATACGCAGTATTTT
TRBJ1-1	NA	TRBV10-3	NA	CAISELGEDRNTEAFF	TGTGCCATCAGTGAATTGGGCGAGGACAGGAACACTGAAGCTTTCTTT
TRBJ2-7	NA	TRBV27	many	CASRNEQYF	TGTGCCAGCAGAAACGAGCAGTACTTC
TRBJ2-2	NA	TRBV6-5	few	CASSYSGIWNTGELFF	TGTGCCAGCAGTTACTCGGGAATATGGAACACCGGGGAGCTGTTTTTT
TRBJ2-6	NA	TRBV12-3/TRBV12-4	many	CASSRGTRSGANVLTF	TGTGCCAGCAGTAGGGGCACTCGTTCTGGGGCCAACGTCCTGACTTTC
TRBJ1-2	TRBD1	TRBV27	many	CASSFDRGYYGYTF	TGTGCCAGCAGTTTTGACAGGGGGTACTATGGCTACACCTTC
TRBJ2-1	NA	TRBV5-1	many	CASSPGLHSSDNEQFF	TGCGCCAGCAGCCCGGGACTTCATAGCTCAGACAATGAGCAGTTCTTC
TRBJ1-2	NA	TRBV6-1	many	CASATVGQATNYGYTF	TGTGCCAGCGCTACTGTAGGTCAGGCAACTAACTATGGCTACACCTTC
TRBJ2-7	NA	TRBV7-6	NA	CASTVGQGAYEQYF	TGTGCCAGCACCGTGGGGCAGGGAGCCTACGAGCAGTACTTC
TRBJ1-5	NA	TRBV7-9	few	CASSLGETNQPQHF	TGTGCCAGCAGCTTAGGGGAAACGAATCAGCCCCAGCATTTT
TRBJ1-5	NA	TRBV7-2	many	CASGGPSNQPQHF	TGTGCCAGCGGAGGACCGAGCAATCAGCCCCAGCATTTT